This TCR beta chain was identified in a study of CD8+ T cells in alopecia areata. V shed 7 bases, J shed 9 bases, and the junction held 5 bases outside the gene matches. Germline values: CDR1 SQVTM, CDR2 ANQGSEA. This CDR3 region has 11 residues. Noted treatment: oral pan-JAK inhibitor, 5-10 mg twice daily. Extracted from the samples, RNA was reverse transcribed into cDNA to serve as the sequencing template. Profiling relied on immunoSEQ multiplex PCR, and the TCRdb table lists in-frame clones only, not all of them. This table has over 150,000 clones, 60% to 70% appearing once. The chain links TRBV29-1 to TRBJ2-2; 7 nucleotides match TRBD1. The source is a human donor with alopecia areata. The specimen comprised CD4+ T cells sorted from blood, sampled at week 4, from a patient treated with tofacitinib. The CDR3 DNA sequence: TGCAGCGCCAGGACAGGTCGGGAGCTGTTTTTT. It codes for CSARTGRELFF.